The 9 T cell receptor beta chains below were found in one sample sequenced in a study of T cells in Graves' hyperthyroidism and ophthalmopathy. Amplified TCR beta CDR3 regions came from RNA transcripts. During a first-round RT-PCR of the TCR CDR3, the HTBI primer set was used. Using its own MiXCR run on the multiplex PCR reads, TCRdb lists one record per CDR3 protein. This sample has 460,000 or so distinct CDR3 sequences; around 15% occur once, and the top ten carry 17%. The source material was blood. These receptors all come from a woman between 18 and 29 years old with Graves' hyperthyroidism.

This clonotype was seen many times. The V gene is TRBV19, the J gene TRBJ2-1; possibly TRBD2 for D (6 bases). Germline loops: CDR1 LNHDA, CDR2 SQIVND (reference sequence). With 5 bases removed from V and 5 bases from J, the gap between germline ends came to 19 bases. This CDR3 has 16 residues. In DNA, the CDR3 is TGTGCCAGTAGTGCCTCCTATAGCGGAGGTAACAATGAGCAGTTCTTC. The encoded protein is CASSASYSGGNNEQFF.

This clonotype was seen ten or more times. This chain joins TRBV7-3 and TRBJ2-2; D ambiguous. The CDR3 loop spans 17 amino acids. Germline assignment: CDR1 SGHTA and CDR2 FQGTGA. The germline V and J ends were trimmed by 2 bases and 1 base, with 14 bases remaining between them. CDR3 nucleotides: TGTGCCAGCAGCTTAGTCGGCTTAGCAGTGAACACCGGGGAGCTGTTTTTT. It yields the protein CASSLVGLAVNTGELFF. The full variable domain, rest sourced from reference TRBV7-3 and TRBJ2-2, is GAGVSQTPSNKVTEKGKYVELRCDPISGHTALYWYRQSLGQGPEFLIYFQGTGAADDSGLPNDRFFAVRPEGSVSTLKIQRTERGDSAVYLCASSLVGLAVNTGELFFGEGSRLTVL.

This clonotype showed up just a few times. J is TRBJ1-2 and V is TRBV18; possible D gene TRBD1, 6 bases. Trimming took off 5 bases at V and 0 bases at J, with 19 bases between the two ends. CDR1 and CDR2 from the germline V gene are KGHSH and LQKENI. CDR3 length: 17 amino acids. CDR3 DNA: TGTGCCAGCTCATCGATAGGTGGAGAGGGGGCTAACTATGGCTACACCTTC. It encodes CASSSIGGEGANYGYTF.

This clonotype was seen many times. This chain uses TRBV6-1 with TRBJ1-4; tentative D call: TRBD1 (5 bases). The CDR3 totals 16 residues. Trimming cost V 3 bases and J 7 bases, with 18 bases left between them. Per the germline V gene, CDR1 is MNHNS and CDR2 is SASEGT. The CDR3 is CASSDFRAGLSEKLFF. As DNA, the CDR3 is TGTGCCAGCAGTGATTTTCGGGCAGGGTTAAGTGAAAAACTGTTTTTT.

This clonotype has at least ten counts. The chain uses TRBV2 and TRBJ2-5, with 7 bases lining up with TRBD2. Germline CDR1 and CDR2: SNHLY and FYNNEI. The CDR3 spans 13 residues. Losses at the gene ends were 7 bases for V and 5 bases for J; bases not matched to a gene: 7. The CDR3 loop is CASIWRESETQYF. The CDR3 coding sequence is TGTGCCAGCATTTGGCGGGAGAGTGAGACCCAGTACTTC.

The sample holds many counts of this clonotype. V gene TRBV7-6 combines with J gene TRBJ2-1, with unresolved D. Germline assignment: CDR1 SGHVS and CDR2 FNYEAQ. With 1 base removed from V and 0 bases from J, the gap between germline ends came to 19 bases. This CDR3 comprises 19 residues. The DNA for the CDR3 is TGTGCCAGCAGCTTAGTGACCCGTGGTAGGACGAGCTCCTACAATGAGCAGTTCTTC. Translated, it gives CASSLVTRGRTSSYNEQFF.

CDR3 amino acids: CASSLESTGWDTNYGYTF. Here the CDR3 DNA reads TGTGCCAGCAGCTTAGAGTCAACAGGGTGGGATACTAACTATGGCTACACCTTC. The V gene is TRBV7-9, the J gene TRBJ1-2, with D perhaps matching TRBD1 (6 bases). In germline, CDR1 is SEHNR, CDR2 FQNEAQ (reference sequence). The CDR3 extends over 18 amino acids. V was shortened by 1 base and J by 0 bases, with 18 bases between the two germline ends.

This clonotype was detected only a few times. The chain links TRBV19 to TRBJ1-6; no definite D call. Trimming left V 7 bases short and J 7 bases short, with 11 bases between. CDR3 size: 13 residues. Germline-derived CDR1 and CDR2 are LNHDA and SQIVND (reference sequence). CDR3 nucleotide sequence: TGTGCCAGTACTGGGAGAGAGAATTCACCCCTCCACTTT. Translating gives CASTGRENSPLHF.

This clonotype occurred many times. The chain joins TRBV4-1 to TRBJ1-2; D unresolved. The V gene lost 5 bases and the J gene lost 2 bases, with 15 bases spanning the gap. Germline CDR1 MGHRA, CDR2 YSYEKL. The length of the CDR3 is 15 residues. CDR3 sequence: CASSKGWGDNYGYTF. The CDR3 nucleotides read TGCGCCAGCAGCAAGGGATGGGGAGACAACTATGGCTACACCTTC.